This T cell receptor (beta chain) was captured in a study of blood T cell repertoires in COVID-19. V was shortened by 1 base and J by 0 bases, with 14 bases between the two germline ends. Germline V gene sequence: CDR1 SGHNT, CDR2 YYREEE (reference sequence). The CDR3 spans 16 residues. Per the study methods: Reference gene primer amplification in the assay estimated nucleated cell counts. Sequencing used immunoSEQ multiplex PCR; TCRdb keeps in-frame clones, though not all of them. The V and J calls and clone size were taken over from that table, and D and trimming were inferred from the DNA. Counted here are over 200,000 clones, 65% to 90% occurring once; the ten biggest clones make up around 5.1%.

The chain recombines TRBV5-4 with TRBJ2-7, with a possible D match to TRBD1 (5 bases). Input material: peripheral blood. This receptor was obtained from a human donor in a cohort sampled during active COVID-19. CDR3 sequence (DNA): TGTGCCAGCAGCTTGATCCCCAGGGCCAGCTCCTACGAGCAGTACTTC. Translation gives CASSLIPRASSYEQYF.